This passage covers 14 T cell receptor beta chains from one sample sequenced in a study of CD8+ T cells in alopecia areata. Reverse transcription of extracted RNA yielded cDNA, which provided the sequencing template. Repertoires were generated with immunoSEQ multiplex PCR, while TCRdb's copy carries only in-frame clones and drops some. This sample has about 200,000 clones; about three fifths occur once, and the top ten carry under 1.5%. Sample treatment: oral pan-JAK inhibitor, 5-10 mg twice daily. The sample was CD4+ T cells sorted from blood, taken around week 50, from a patient treated with tofacitinib. The receptors were sampled from a human donor with alopecia areata.

The rearrangement uses TRBV25-1 and TRBJ1-1; 8 bases align to TRBD1. V shed 6 bases, J shed 1 base, and the junction held 1 base outside the gene matches. The V gene's germline CDR1 is MGHDK and CDR2 SYGVNS. The CDR3 runs to 13 residues. The chain's CDR3 is CASRGTGNTEAFF. In nucleotides, the CDR3 is TGTGCCAGCAGGGGGACAGGGAACACTGAAGCTTTCTTT.

With regard to this clone: Mismatch with germline at one junction end may stem from a read error. The chain uses TRBV30 and TRBJ1-4, with D perhaps matching TRBD1 (5 bases). CDR1 is GTSNPN and CDR2 is SVGIG in the germline V gene (reference sequence). The CDR3 is 11 amino acids. The CDR3 reads CAGASDEKLFF. The CDR3, as DNA: TGCGCCGGGGCGTCGGATGAAAAACTGTTTTTT. Full variable domain (rest looked up from reference TRBV30 and TRBJ1-4): SQTIHQWPATLVQPVGSPLSLECTVEGTSNPNLYWYRQAAGRGLQLLFYSVGIGQISSEVPQNLSASRPQDRQFILSSKKLLLSDSGFYLCAGASDEKLFFGSGTQLSVL.

The chain carries TRBV18 and TRBJ1-1, with no clear D. The V gene's germline CDR1 is KGHSH and CDR2 LQKENI. The CDR3 covers 13 residues. V was clipped by 3 bases and J by 3 bases, with 8 bases between them. CDR3 sequence (DNA): TGTGCCAGCTCACCTGACGGGTACACTGAAGCTTTCTTT. This sequence encodes CASSPDGYTEAFF.

This chain joins TRBV27 and TRBJ2-5; D gene uncertain. The V end lost 5 bases, the J end lost 5 bases, and 12 bases lay between the germline ends. CDR1 is MNHEY and CDR2 is SMNVEV in the germline V gene (reference sequence). The CDR3 runs to 13 residues. The CDR3 DNA reads as TGTGCCAGCAGTAGAGTTAAAGACGAGACCCAGTACTTC. This sequence encodes CASSRVKDETQYF.

The chain is built from TRBV4-3 and TRBJ1-1; D call uncertain. The CDR3 is 16 residues long. Trimming took off 4 bases at V and 5 bases at J, with 20 bases between the two ends. In germline, CDR1 is LGHNA, CDR2 YSLEER. The CDR3 DNA follows: TGCGCCAGCAGCCGACGGATAGGAGTGACTTCTACTGAAGCTTTCTTT. Translation: CASSRRIGVTSTEAFF.

V is TRBV7-2 and J is TRBJ2-3; D gene unclear. The CDR3 length is 15 residues. Germline values: CDR1 SGHTA, CDR2 FQGNSA. V was shortened by 2 bases and J by 0 bases, with 9 bases between the two germline ends. As DNA, the CDR3 is TGTGCCAGCAGCTTATGGTACGATAGCACAGATACGCAGTATTTT. This sequence encodes CASSLWYDSTDTQYF.

The chain uses TRBV25-1 and TRBJ1-3; 10 bases match TRBD1. The germline gives CDR1 MGHDK, CDR2 SYGVNS. CDR3 size: 15 residues. J was trimmed by 2 bases and V by 5 bases; bases with no gene match: 3. The CDR3 DNA sequence: TGTGCCAGCAGTACCGGGACAGGGGCTGGAAACACCATATATTTT. Its translation is CASSTGTGAGNTIYF.

The chain has TRBV5-1 and TRBJ2-1, with D unresolved. Between the trimmed V and J ends, which lost 0 bases and 0 bases, there was a span of 1 base. Germline V lookup: CDR1 SGHRS, CDR2 YFSETQ. This CDR3 spans 13 amino acids. The CDR3 loop reads CASSLVSYNEQFF. The CDR3 DNA reads as TGCGCCAGCAGCTTGGTCTCCTACAATGAGCAGTTCTTC.

The chain links TRBV29-1 to TRBJ1-2, with 8 bases that match TRBD1. The CDR3 has 13 amino acids. V trimming: 6 bases; J trimming: 5 bases; junction bases outside the gene matches: 8. In germline, CDR1 is SQVTM, CDR2 ANQGSEA. The CDR3 protein is CSVDRVLRYGYTF. CDR3 coding DNA: TGCAGCGTGGACAGGGTACTACGATATGGCTACACCTTC.

This clone was picked up a small number of times. The J gene is TRBJ1-1, the V gene TRBV29-1; D not resolved. This CDR3 contains 14 residues. The ends were cut back, 6 bases at V and 1 base at J, with 15 bases in the middle. Germline loops: CDR1 SQVTM, CDR2 ANQGSEA. CDR3 sequence reads: CSVRIQNTNTEAFF. CDR3 coding DNA: TGCAGCGTCCGAATTCAGAATACGAACACTGAAGCTTTCTTT.

The chain has TRBV29-1 and TRBJ1-1, with 7 positions matching TRBD1. Germline CDR1 SQVTM, CDR2 ANQGSEA. The CDR3 covers 14 residues. The junction had 8 bases not matched to a gene; V was cut back by 6 bases and J by 1 base. CDR3 residues: CSVRGQRKNTEAFF. The CDR3 nucleotides are TGCAGCGTGAGGGGACAGAGGAAGAACACTGAAGCTTTCTTT.

There are a few counts of this clone. V gene TRBV10-3 combines with J gene TRBJ2-1, with a possible D match to TRBD1 (5 bases). Deletions cut 4 bases from V and 7 bases from J, with 11 bases between. Germline V CDR1 and CDR2: ENHRY, SYGVKD. The CDR3 covers 13 residues. This chain's CDR3 is CAISGQLTNEQFF. Written as DNA, the CDR3 is TGTGCCATCAGTGGACAGCTTACGAATGAGCAGTTCTTC.

This clone has just a few counts. The V call is TRBV29-1, the J call TRBJ2-5; possibly TRBD2 for D (5 bases). CDR1 SQVTM and CDR2 ANQGSEA come from the germline V gene. There are 11 residues in the CDR3. V was pared by 6 bases and J by 4 bases, with 9 bases between. DNA for the CDR3: TGCAGCGTACAACTAGGAGAGACCCAGTACTTC. As protein: CSVQLGETQYF.

This chain joins TRBV9 and TRBJ1-6, with D uncertain. This CDR3 region has 14 residues. CDR1 is SGDLS, CDR2 YYNGEE, per germline. V was pared by 0 bases and J by 8 bases, with 9 bases between. The CDR3 DNA reads as TGTGCCAGCAGCGTAGAACCGTTAGATTCACCCCTCCACTTT. As protein: CASSVEPLDSPLHF. Looking up the rest from reference TRBV9 and TRBJ1-6 gives the full variable domain: DSGVTQTPKHLITATGQRVTLRCSPRSGDLSVYWYQQSLDQGLQFLIQYYNGEERAKGNILERFSAQQFPDLHSELNLSSLELGDSALYFCASSVEPLDSPLHFGNGTRLTVT.